The following is a T cell receptor beta chain sequence with its context. Which antigen it targets is not known. Base qualities are not at hand, and no much larger clone is one base apart. This sample is drawn from a study of Ad26.COV2.S vaccination and SARS-CoV-2 variants (dated by TCRdb to about 2021). Notes on the research overall: Vaccine-arm donors were drawn from COV1001, a multicentre, randomized, double-blind, placebo-controlled phase I-IIa trial of Ad26.COV2.S in healthy adults. Ad26.COV2.S was administered intramuscularly at a dose of 5x10^10 or 1x10^11 viral particles, either as one shot or as two shots given 56 days apart. TCRbeta repertoire sequencing served as the tool for gauging how specific and how broad the SARS-CoV-2-reactive T cell receptors were following Ad26.COV2.S vaccination. A total of around 32 samples were included in the TCR-sequenced set, comprising roughly 20 Ad26.COV2.S vaccine recipients, 5 placebo recipients and 8 SARS-CoV-2 convalescent individuals. Trial participants were randomized into five groups of five: low-dose or high-dose Ad26.COV2.S given once or twice, or placebo on both occasions. Blinding of investigators to trial group allocation was maintained during experiments and outcome assessment. The paper's findings and limits, for the study overall: After vaccination, spike-specific CD8+ and CD4+ T cell responses were reported to show substantial breadth. Comparable non-spike TCR breadth was observed between vaccine and placebo recipients, consistent with only spike being contained in the vaccine. According to the authors, total T cell responses may have been underestimated by the TCR breadth and depth analyses. The study was not powered to compare responses between vaccine doses or regimens. Compared with placebo recipients, Ad26.COV2.S recipients showed higher spike-specific TCR breadth (P = 0.0014).

The treatment or condition label on this specimen signifies: roughly 19 received Ad26.COV2.S at low or high dose, single or two shots; 5 received placebo; per-sample allocation not given. For vaccine and placebo recipients, repertoires were sequenced using samples collected on day 63 after the first injection. In Cohort 1b, about 27 adults aged 18-55 years were enrolled at a single site in Boston, USA, between 29 July and 7 August 2020. Ad26.COV2.S consisted of a replication-incompetent adenovirus type 26 vector by which a prefusion-stabilized SARS-CoV-2 spike protein from the original Wuhan strain was expressed. According to the germline V gene, CDR1 reads KGHSH and CDR2 reads LQKENI. Counted from cysteine to phenylalanine, this CDR3 has 13 amino acids. The CDR3 DNA has 39 bases and is translated from base 1. The V and J ends are trimmed by 4 bases and 0 bases, leaving 6 bases between them. The immunoSEQ Assay was the method used to sequence TCRbeta CDR3 regions. After extraction, genomic DNA underwent amplification by bias-controlled multiplex PCR, followed by high-throughput sequencing. In the paper's pipeline: To quantify the absolute abundance of each unique TCRbeta CDR3 region, sequences were collapsed and filtered. T cell fraction was estimated by normalizing TCRbeta template counts to usable DNA, which was measured by amplifying reference genes present in all nucleated cells. Repertoire TCRs were annotated as SARS-CoV-2-specific by exact matching of V gene, CDR3 amino acid sequence and J gene to a known reactive TCR set. The reference SARS-CoV-2 TCR set was derived from MIRA and filtered for enrichment in COVID-19-positive ImmuneCODE repertoires, a step that removed public or cross-reactive TCRs. Using the MIRA antigens, annotated TCRs were further analysed by specific ORF or by position within an ORF. Depth was the summed frequency of annotated unique rearrangements, while breadth was defined as annotated unique rearrangements over total unique productive rearrangements. Group comparisons of TCR breadth used two-sided Wilcoxon rank-sum tests. Here the immuneACCESS table is served through TCRdb, limited to in-frame sequences with V and J called. Missing clones are a known gap in these copies; in checked studies unresolved V genes cover under half, and the rest lacks a known reason. V, J and clone size are taken as reported in that table, and D and trimming were inferred from the DNA itself. This sample lists hundreds of thousands of clones; 88% were detected once. The ten largest account for approximately 5.9% of the sample.

The material was peripheral blood, obtained in a trial of Ad26.COV2.S vaccine versus placebo. The sequence was obtained from a person aged 18-65 years who received the Ad26.COV2.S COVID-19 vaccine or a placebo. Recombination connected TRBV18 to TRBJ2-5, and TRBD2 may be the D gene, going by 5 matching bases. The sequenced DNA is TGTGCCAGCTCACGAGGGAACCAAGAGACCCAGTACTTC. Translated, this is CASSRGNQETQYF.